The source of this T cell receptor (beta chain) is a study of control samples from healthy donors and cancer patients. Libraries were prepared by immunoSEQ multiplex PCR; TCRdb keeps only in-frame clonotypes and omits some of them. The table includes 25,000 to 30,000 clones, roughly 87% detected once. V lost 4 bases and J lost 5; bases outside the gene matches: 8. The CDR3 is made up of 14 amino acids. Germline V gene data show CDR1 as SGHVS and CDR2 as FQNEAQ. By its share, this clone is medium-sized (0.01 to 0.1%). The clonotype was recovered from a female donor with melanoma. Sequenced sample: formalin-fixed, paraffin-embedded tissue. This rearrangement joins TRBV7-8 to TRBJ2-7; 7 bases map to TRBD1. CDR3 loop: CASSSGDRVHEQYF. The CDR3 region has the DNA TGTGCCAGCAGCTCCGGAGACAGGGTTCACGAGCAGTACTTC.